The 14 T cell receptor beta chains listed next were all sequenced from one sample in a study of PD-1 blockade in classical Hodgkin lymphoma. Relapse after autologous stem cell transplantation occurred in every patient, and brentuximab vedotin exposure varied. CD4+ T cells were purified from thawed PBMCs by negative selection. TCRdb keeps only in-frame clones here, not all; method: immunoSEQ multiplex PCR. The sample shows about 12,000 clones, 65% to 85% of them seen only once. Sequences were derived from CD4+ T cells from blood, sampled at baseline. The origin of the receptors is a human donor with classical Hodgkin lymphoma.

There are a few counts of this clone. Other DNA sequences from this sample encode an identical CDR3 as well. The chain has TRBV5-5 and TRBJ2-7; D not resolved. V lost 0 bases and J 3 bases, leaving 4 bases between the germline ends. Looked up from germline, CDR1 is SGHKS and CDR2 is YYEKEE (reference sequence). The CDR3 is made up of 12 amino acids. CDR3 in amino acids: CASSLVGYEQYF. DNA of the CDR3: TGTGCCAGCAGCTTGGTAGGCTACGAGCAGTACTTC.

As concerns this clone: Being one base from a much bigger clone, this may be a read error. The V and J genes are TRBV11-2 and TRBJ1-5; D gene ambiguous. CDR3 length: 13 amino acids. CDR1 is SGHAT, CDR2 FQNNGV, per germline. The V gene lost 6 bases and the J gene lost 7 bases, with 13 bases spanning the gap. The CDR3 here is CASSPQRQQPQHF. CDR3 nucleotides: TGTGCCAGCAGTCCACAAAGGCAGCAGCCCCAGCATTTT.

The J gene is TRBJ1-2, the V gene TRBV4-3; D remains unclear. Trimming cost V 2 bases and J 4 bases, with 8 bases left between them. This CDR3 contains 13 residues. The germline gives CDR1 LGHNA, CDR2 YSLEER. The CDR3 here is CASSQTDGYGYTF. The DNA for the CDR3 is TGCGCCAGCAGCCAAACGGACGGCTATGGCTACACCTTC.

In its sample, this clone was seen once. This sequence joins TRBV18 and TRBJ2-5; 7 bases fit TRBD1. Per the germline V gene, CDR1 is KGHSH and CDR2 is LQKENI. V shed 3 bases and J 5 bases; nucleotides not matched to a gene: 3. CDR3 length: 13 residues. The CDR3 DNA follows: TGTGCCAGCTCACCGATGGGACAGGAGACCCAGTACTTC. Amino acids: CASSPMGQETQYF. The variable domain in full, completed from reference TRBV18 and TRBJ2-5, reads NAGVMQNPRHLVRRRGQEARLRCSPMKGHSHVYWYRQLPEEGLKFMVYLQKENIIDESGMPKERFSAEFPKEGPSILRIQQVVRGDSAAYFCASSPMGQETQYFGPGTRLLVL.

The V and J genes are TRBV11-2 and TRBJ2-1; D unclear. V lost 5 bases and J 11 bases, leaving 10 bases between the germline ends. Germline CDR1 SGHAT, CDR2 FQNNGV. CDR3 length: 11 amino acids. The CDR3, as DNA: TGTGCCAGCAGCCTCCCATCTAAGCAGTTCTTC. As protein: CASSLPSKQFF.

This clone was seen just once. The chain is built from TRBV6-1 and TRBJ2-7; 12 bases fit TRBD2. The CDR3 contains 16 residues. CDR1 and CDR2 (germline): MNHNS, SASEGT. V dropped 1 base and J dropped 4; count of bases not matched to a gene: 5. Here the CDR3 reads CASSEGRLAGVYEQYF. CDR3 nucleotides: TGTGCCAGCAGTGAAGGAAGACTAGCGGGGGTGTACGAGCAGTACTTC.

For the CDR3, the DNA is TGTGCCAGCAGCCCCCGGGGTACGGGACAGGGACCTTCTGGGGCCAACGTCCTGACTTTC. It codes for CASSPRGTGQGPSGANVLTF. The rearrangement uses TRBV4-2 and TRBJ2-6; 9 positions match TRBD1. CDR3 size: 20 residues. With V trimmed by 4 bases and J by 1 base, 14 bases remained unmatched. CDR1 and CDR2 from the germline V gene are LGHNA and YNFKEQ.

CDR3 nucleotides: TGTGCCAGCAAACTAGCGGAGGTCGGGGAGCTGTTTTTT. This codes for CASKLAEVGELFF. The V call is TRBV2, the J call TRBJ2-2, with TRBD2 matching 8 bases. Germline V CDR1 and CDR2: SNHLY, FYNNEI. The CDR3 spans 13 residues. The V gene end was trimmed by 7 bases and the J gene end by 7 bases; junction bases not matched to a gene: 5.

This sequence joins TRBV4-1 and TRBJ2-7; the D is unclear. Per germline, CDR1 MGHRA and CDR2 YSYEKL. Trimming pared 3 bases from V and 0 bases from J, leaving 9 bases between. The CDR3 covers 14 residues. The DNA of the CDR3 is TGCGCCAGCAGCCAGAGCGAGAGCTCCTACGAGCAGTACTTC. Residues: CASSQSESSYEQYF.

This chain uses TRBV28 with TRBJ1-1; D unclear. This CDR3 contains 11 residues. CDR1 and CDR2 (germline): MDHEN, SYDVKM. V was clipped by 5 bases and J by 7 bases, with 8 bases between them. CDR3 coding DNA: TGTGCCAGCAGTCCCCTATTTGAAGCTTTCTTT. Translating gives CASSPLFEAFF.

CDR3 sequence: CASSLNDIGAYNEQFF. The CDR3 coding sequence is TGTGCCAGCAGCTTAAATGATATAGGGGCGTACAATGAGCAGTTCTTC. V and J are TRBV5-6 and TRBJ2-1, with a tentative D call TRBD1 (5 bases). V shed 2 bases and J shed 4 bases, with 16 bases lying between them. The CDR3 runs to 16 residues. The V gene's germline CDR1 is SGHDT and CDR2 YYEEEE.

V and J are TRBV9 and TRBJ2-1; D gene ambiguous. Trimming pared 0 bases from V and 7 bases from J, leaving 14 bases between. CDR1 is SGDLS and CDR2 is YYNGEE in the germline V gene. This CDR3 spans 15 amino acids. CDR3 loop: CASSVEGLRANEQFF. The CDR3 bases are TGTGCCAGCAGCGTAGAGGGCCTCCGGGCGAATGAGCAGTTCTTC.

This chain joins TRBV5-5 and TRBJ2-7; D is uncertain. Per the germline V gene, CDR1 is SGHKS and CDR2 is YYEKEE (reference sequence). V was shortened by 1 base and J by 5 bases, with 4 bases between the two germline ends. This CDR3 contains 11 residues. The CDR3 reads CASSLTDEQYF. The CDR3 coding sequence is TGTGCCAGCAGCTTGACTGACGAGCAGTACTTC.

V gene TRBV5-1 combines with J gene TRBJ1-1; D is uncertain. Trimming pared 3 bases from V and 0 bases from J, leaving 6 bases between. Germline values: CDR1 SGHRS, CDR2 YFSETQ. CDR3 length: 13 amino acids. The CDR3 sequence: CASSSTLNTEAFF. In nucleotides, the CDR3 is TGCGCCAGCAGCTCGACATTGAACACTGAAGCTTTCTTT. The full variable domain, its missing parts supplied by reference TRBV5-1 and TRBJ1-1, is KAGVTQTPRYLIKTRGQQVTLSCSPISGHRSVSWYQQTPGQGLQFLFEYFSETQRNKGNFPGRFSGRQFSNSRSEMNVSTLELGDSALYLCASSSTLNTEAFFGQGTRLTVV.